The 15 T cell receptor beta chains listed next were all sequenced from one sample in a study of blood T cell repertoires in COVID-19. Measured with immunoSEQ multiplex PCR; TCRdb has only the in-frame clones, and not every one. Found here are 250,000 to 300,000 clones, roughly 85% of them singletons; the top ten hold about 4.3%. Sequencing used peripheral blood. The receptor source for this set is a man between 60 and 75 years old who had recovered from COVID-19.

The V call is TRBV6-2 or TRBV6-3, the J call TRBJ2-7; D is undetermined. V was clipped by 2 bases and J by 5 bases, with 13 bases between them. The CDR3 is 14 amino acids. Looked up from germline, CDR1 is MNHEY and CDR2 is SVGEGT. In nucleotides, the CDR3 is TGTGCCAGCAGTTACAATGGTGAGCGACACGAGCAGTACTTC. It is translated as CASSYNGERHEQYF.

V usage is TRBV5-4 and J usage is TRBJ1-1, with 8 bases fitting TRBD1. V dropped 3 bases and J dropped 10; count of bases not matched to a gene: 8. Looked up from germline, CDR1 is SGHNT and CDR2 is YYREEE (reference sequence). The CDR3 consists of 13 residues. CDR3 loop: CASSSQGTGRAFF. CDR3 nucleotides: TGTGCCAGCAGCTCCCAGGGGACAGGACGAGCTTTCTTT.

This chain links TRBV7-6 with TRBJ2-3; TRBD1 might be the D (5 bases). The CDR3 length is 15 residues. Germline V gives CDR1 SGHVS, CDR2 FNYEAQ. Trimming took 3 bases from V and 3 from J, leaving 13 bases between them. The CDR3 coding sequence is TGTGCCAGCAGCTTTGAAGGGGTGGGAACAGATACGCAGTATTTT. This gives the protein CASSFEGVGTDTQYF.

A note on this clone: One end of the junction is discordant with germline, which a read error may explain. The CDR3 coding sequence is TGCGCCAGCAGCAAAGACAGGGCAAATTCACCCCTCCACTTT. Translating gives CASSKDRANSPLHF. V usage is TRBV4-1 and J usage is TRBJ1-6; 7 bases match TRBD1. The CDR3 is made up of 14 amino acids. Germline assignment: CDR1 MGHRA and CDR2 YSYEKL.

This clone was recorded many times. The chain combines TRBV10-1 with TRBJ2-1, with 10 bases matching TRBD1. Germline CDR1 WNHNN, CDR2 SYGVQD (reference sequence). The CDR3 is 18 residues long. V lost 3 bases, J lost 8 bases, and 16 bases stayed unmatched. DNA of the CDR3: TGCGCCAGCAGTGAAGTACCCTGGGGGGACAGGGGTCTCTATGAGCAGTTCTTC. Translating it yields CASSEVPWGDRGLYEQFF.

This clone was recorded once. The chain links TRBV6-2 or TRBV6-3 to TRBJ2-7; TRBD1 might be the D (6 bases). Trimming stripped 2 bases from V and 4 bases from J, with 21 bases between. The CDR3 loop spans 17 amino acids. Germline-derived CDR1 and CDR2 are MNHEY and SVGEGT. The DNA of the CDR3 is TGTGCCAGCAGTTACCCAACCAGACAGGACTTACAGTACGAGCAGTACTTC. This translates into CASSYPTRQDLQYEQYF.

This rearrangement joins TRBV27 to TRBJ2-7, with TRBD2 matching over 7 bases. CDR1 and CDR2 from the germline V gene are MNHEY and SMNVEV (reference sequence). The CDR3 runs to 15 residues. Trimming at V came to 2 bases and at J to 7 bases, leaving 11 bases not matched to a gene. The CDR3 region has the DNA TGTGCCAGCAGTTTAAGTGTATCGGGAGGTCGGGAGCAGTACTTC. Translated, it gives CASSLSVSGGREQYF.

For the CDR3, the DNA is TGTGCCAGTAGTATGATACTAGCGGGCTCGGACACCGGGGAGCTGTTTTTT. It encodes CASSMILAGSDTGELFF. The chain carries TRBV19 and TRBJ2-2, with 9 nucleotides matching TRBD2. This CDR3 region has 17 residues. CDR1 LNHDA and CDR2 SQIVND come from the germline V gene (reference sequence). Germline trimming cut 3 bases from V and 3 bases from J; bases unmatched to any gene: 8.

CDR3 sequence: CASSSRMEKLFF. CDR3 nucleotide sequence: TGTGCCAGCAGTTCCCGTATGGAAAAACTGTTTTTT. The J gene is TRBJ1-4, the V gene TRBV28, with D unresolved. Trimming removed 4 bases at V and 8 bases at J, with 8 bases between. The CDR3 totals 12 residues. In germline, CDR1 is MDHEN, CDR2 SYDVKM.

V is TRBV4-2 and J is TRBJ2-7; no reliable D call. The CDR3 loop spans 15 amino acids. V lost 2 bases to trimming and J lost 3 bases, with 14 bases between them. Germline V gene lookup returns CDR1 LGHNA and CDR2 YNFKEQ. CDR3 sequence (DNA): TGTGCCAGCAGCCAACTAGACGAGCCGATCTACGAGCAGTACTTC. Protein: CASSQLDEPIYEQYF.

This chain connects TRBV18 to TRBJ2-2; 8 positions match TRBD1. Trimming at V came to 3 bases and at J to 4 bases, leaving 10 bases not matched to a gene. This CDR3 region has 17 residues. CDR1 and CDR2 (germline): KGHSH, LQKENI. CDR3: CASSPRDLRGRTGELFF. CDR3 sequence (DNA): TGTGCCAGCTCACCCCGAGACCTCAGGGGGCGCACCGGGGAGCTGTTTTTT.

The chain has TRBV5-1 and TRBJ1-2, with TRBD1 matching 7 bases. Germline lookup yields CDR1 SGHRS and CDR2 YFSETQ. V lost 2 bases to trimming and J lost 4 bases; unmatched junction nucleotides: 8. This CDR3 spans 15 amino acids. The CDR3 coding sequence is TGCGCCAGCAGCTTCACAGGGGATGTGGCCTATGGCTACACCTTC. Translated: CASSFTGDVAYGYTF.

The rearrangement uses TRBV11-3 and TRBJ2-1; TRBD1 agrees at 11 bases. The CDR3 extends over 17 amino acids. V lost 0 bases and J lost 0; bases outside the gene matches: 1. Germline V CDR1 and CDR2: SGHNT, YENEEA. CDR3 bases: TGTGCCAGCAGCTTAGAGGGGACAGGGGGCTCCTACAATGAGCAGTTCTTC. Protein: CASSLEGTGGSYNEQFF.

The chain is built from TRBV9 and TRBJ1-6; D gene uncertain. The CDR3 contains 14 residues. V was cut by 4 bases and J by 8 bases, with 13 bases left in between. In germline, CDR1 is SGDLS, CDR2 YYNGEE. The CDR3 loop reads CASSKTPVDSPLHF. In DNA, the CDR3 is TGTGCCAGCAGCAAGACTCCTGTGGATTCACCCCTCCACTTT.

The V gene is TRBV28, the J gene TRBJ1-2, with 11 bases fitting TRBD1. V lost 1 base to trimming and J lost 3 bases; unmatched junction nucleotides: 10. The germline V gene has CDR1 MDHEN and CDR2 SYDVKM. This CDR3 contains 18 residues. CDR3 DNA: TGTGCCAGCAGTTTATTTTATCGGACAGGGGGCATAGACTATGGCTACACCTTC. This translates into CASSLFYRTGGIDYGYTF.